This TCR beta chain was found in a study of blood T cell repertoires in COVID-19. Study overall: COVID-19 samples from acute and convalescent phases originated in the United States, Italy and Spain. PBMCs, B-cell-depleted T cells, or T cells provided the cDNA or gDNA that made up the material.

Trimming took off 2 bases at V and 5 bases at J, with 15 bases between the two ends. CDR3 length: 15 amino acids. CDR1 and CDR2 (germline): SGHTA, FQGNSA. Per the authors' pipeline: Reference gene primer amplification in the assay estimated nucleated cell counts. Using immunoSEQ multiplex PCR, the repertoire was profiled, and TCRdb retains in-frame clones only, with some absent. D and trimming come from the DNA, and the V and J calls and clone size come from that table. This table has 350,000 or so clones, approximately 89% appearing once. Enrolled during active infection, Seattle patients were then followed longitudinally.

Specimen: peripheral blood. This sequence was found in a woman in her fifties or sixties with COVID-19, enrolled during active disease. The rearrangement uses TRBV7-2 and TRBJ2-5; D possibly corresponds to TRBD1 (5 bases). CDR3 region: CASSLSIPGRETQYF. The DNA for the CDR3 is TGTGCCAGCAGCTTATCTATACCAGGGCGTGAGACCCAGTACTTC.